Sequencing of this T cell receptor beta chain was carried out in a study of Graves' ophthalmopathy and Graves' hyperthyroidism. Researchers took RNA transcripts and amplified TCR beta CDR3 regions from them. The first round was an RT-PCR with HTBI primers, and the second round was a multiplex PCR. TCRdb redid the calling of the multiplex PCR reads with MiXCR, one entry per CDR3 protein. Found here are 360,000 or so distinct CDR3 sequences, around 17% of them singletons; the top ten hold about 1.6%. After removal of 3 bases from V and 7 bases from J, the junction contained 8 bases not matched to a gene. Germline CDR1 SGHAT, CDR2 FQNNGV. This CDR3 is 16 amino acids long.

The chain recombines TRBV11-2 with TRBJ1-6, with TRBD1 identical over 8 bases. The sequence was collected from a woman aged 18-30 years with Graves' ophthalmopathy. Sequenced input: peripheral blood. DNA of the CDR3: TGTGCCAGCAGCTTGTTCCAGGGGGCGGAGAATTCACCCCTCCACTTT. Its translation is CASSLFQGAENSPLHF.